The next 19 T cell receptor beta chains were all read from a single sample in a study of T cells in Graves' hyperthyroidism and ophthalmopathy. There were TCR beta CDR3 regions amplified from RNA transcripts. HTBI primers were the set used in a first-round RT-PCR of the TCR CDR3. TCRdb reanalysed the multiplex PCR reads using MiXCR and keeps one entry per CDR3 protein. The data show about 290,000 distinct CDR3 sequences, 12% to 15% seen once. Sequencing was carried out using blood. These receptors were obtained from a woman in her forties or fifties with Graves' hyperthyroidism that later progressed to Graves' ophthalmopathy.

This clonotype was found many times. The chain employs TRBV3-1 and TRBJ1-5; D gene unclear. The CDR3 extends over 15 amino acids. The germline V gene encodes CDR1 LGHDT and CDR2 YNNKEL (reference sequence). Deletions cut 1 base from V and 0 bases from J, with 7 bases between. CDR3 nucleotide sequence: TGTGCCAGCAGCCAAGTAAAGGGTAGCAATCAGCCCCAGCATTTT. Protein sequence: CASSQVKGSNQPQHF.

This clonotype was seen ten or more times. This chain uses TRBV29-1 with TRBJ2-7, with D perhaps TRBD1 or TRBD2 (5 bases each). The V end lost 4 bases, the J end lost 3 bases, and 22 bases lay between the germline ends. This CDR3 is 16 amino acids long. Per germline, CDR1 SQVTM and CDR2 ANQGSEA. The CDR3 nucleotides read TGCAGCGTTGCCCCCGGATGGGGGATGCCGGGCTACGAGCAGTACTTC. Translation gives CSVAPGWGMPGYEQYF.

This clonotype has more than one count but fewer than ten. J is TRBJ2-1 and V is TRBV20-1; D is undetermined. Looked up from germline, CDR1 is DFQATT and CDR2 is SNEGSKA (reference sequence). The CDR3 contains 11 residues. Deletions cut 6 bases from V and 13 bases from J, with 16 bases between. CDR3 protein: CSAQISATQFF. The CDR3 region has the DNA TGCAGTGCACAGATTTCGGCGACTCAGTTCTTC.

In its sample, this clonotype was seen a few times. A much bigger clone sits one base away, suggesting this may be a read error. The J gene is TRBJ2-1, the V gene TRBV5-4, with D tentatively TRBD2 (6 bases). The CDR3 is 17 residues long. With 4 bases removed from V and 9 bases from J, the gap between germline ends came to 26 bases. Germline V gives CDR1 SGHNT, CDR2 YYREEE (reference sequence). CDR3 region: CASSPTGDSGGGGEQFF. The CDR3 DNA reads TGTGCCAGCAGCCCGACTGGGGATAGCGGAGGCGGAGGTGAGCAGTTCTTC.

V is TRBV24-1 and J is TRBJ1-6, with 9 bases matching TRBD1. The CDR3 extends over 18 amino acids. The junction had 9 bases not matched to a gene; V was cut back by 0 bases and J by 7 bases. CDR1 is KGHDR, CDR2 SFDVKD, per germline. CDR3 loop: CATSDLQRTGVGNSPLHF. CDR3 in DNA: TGTGCCACCAGTGATTTGCAACGGACAGGGGTAGGCAATTCACCCCTCCACTTT.

This clonotype has at least ten counts. This chain links TRBV2 with TRBJ2-7; D is perhaps TRBD1 or TRBD2 (7 bases each). V was pared by 8 bases and J by 6 bases, with 29 bases between. CDR3 length equals 17 residues. In germline, CDR1 is SNHLY, CDR2 FYNNEI. DNA for the CDR3: TGTGCCAGCCGTAGGGACAGAGCTCAATGGGAGGGGAGCGAGCAGTACTTC. Translated: CASRRDRAQWEGSEQYF.

V gene TRBV9 combines with J gene TRBJ2-3, with D perhaps matching TRBD1 (6 bases). V lost 3 bases, J lost 4 bases, and 18 bases lay in between. The CDR3 length is 16 residues. Germline CDR1 SGDLS, CDR2 YYNGEE. The CDR3 is CASSAAWKGVADTQYF. The CDR3 region has the DNA TGTGCCAGCAGCGCCGCATGGAAGGGGGTGGCAGATACGCAGTATTTT.

The gene calls are TRBV12-3 or TRBV12-4 and TRBJ2-2; weak D call: TRBD1 (6 bases). This CDR3 is built from 15 residues. Deletions cut 7 bases from V and 2 bases from J, with 14 bases between. The CDR3 loop reads CASNPYRVNTGELFF. As DNA, the CDR3 is TGTGCCAGCAACCCATACAGGGTTAACACCGGGGAGCTGTTTTTT.

This clonotype came up many times. The gene calls are TRBV3-1 and TRBJ2-2; 8 bases fit TRBD2. The germline CDR1 and CDR2 sequences are LGHDT and YNNKEL (reference sequence). V was clipped by 5 bases and J by 6 bases; unmatched bases: 5. The CDR3 runs to 14 residues. This CDR3 reads CASSIRTSSGELFF. The CDR3 region has the DNA TGTGCCAGCAGCATCAGGACTAGCTCCGGGGAGCTGTTTTTT.

There are a few counts of this clonotype. In DNA form, the CDR3 reads TGTGCCATCAGTGAGACACTAACAGAATACTATGGCTACACCTTC. Protein: CAISETLTEYYGYTF. The chain carries TRBV10-3 and TRBJ1-2; D gene uncertain. CDR1 and CDR2 (germline): ENHRY, SYGVKD. V was shortened by 2 bases and J by 3 bases, with 13 bases between the two germline ends. This CDR3 spans 15 amino acids.

This clonotype was seen only a few times. The rearrangement joins TRBV20-1 to TRBJ1-1; TRBD1 is a possible D gene (6 bases). V was shortened by 0 bases and J by 1 base, with 9 bases between the two germline ends. The CDR3 is 14 amino acids. Looked up from germline, CDR1 is DFQATT and CDR2 is SNEGSKA (reference sequence). Here the CDR3 reads CSARDLQGNTEAFF. The CDR3 nucleotides read TGCAGTGCTAGAGATTTACAGGGGAACACTGAAGCTTTCTTT.

This clonotype was seen at least ten times. This chain connects TRBV13 to TRBJ2-3, with 10 bases aligning to TRBD2. The CDR3 covers 17 residues. In germline, CDR1 is PRHDT, CDR2 FYEKMQ (reference sequence). J gave up 0 bases and V 6 bases, and 9 bases lay outside the gene matches. CDR3 sequence: CASRSRSSGRSTDTQYF. DNA of the CDR3: TGTGCCAGCAGATCCCGAAGTAGCGGGAGGAGCACAGATACGCAGTATTTT.

This clonotype was seen at least ten times. This sequence joins TRBV18 and TRBJ1-1; possible D gene TRBD1, 6 bases. Between the trimmed V and J ends, which lost 3 bases and 4 bases, there was a span of 12 bases. Germline V gene sequence: CDR1 KGHSH, CDR2 LQKENI. This CDR3 contains 14 residues. DNA of the CDR3: TGTGCCAGCTCACCTCTGGGACAATCCACTGAAGCTTTCTTT. Its translation is CASSPLGQSTEAFF.

This clonotype was observed many times. V and J are TRBV7-2 and TRBJ2-5; 9 bases fit TRBD1. From germline, CDR1 is SGHTA and CDR2 FQGNSA. The CDR3 loop spans 15 amino acids. J was trimmed by 5 bases and V by 4 bases; bases with no gene match: 8. Here the CDR3 reads CASSSDRGGGETQYF. The DNA of the CDR3 is TGTGCCAGCAGCTCGGACAGGGGAGGCGGCGAGACCCAGTACTTC.

This clonotype was picked up a small number of times. This chain connects TRBV7-9 to TRBJ2-2; 8 positions agree with TRBD1. After removal of 1 base from V and 14 bases from J, the junction contained 6 bases not matched to a gene. This CDR3 has 13 amino acids. The germline gives CDR1 SEHNR, CDR2 FQNEAQ (reference sequence). The CDR3 spells CASSLEGTGGLFF. In nucleotides, the CDR3 is TGTGCCAGCAGCTTAGAGGGAACAGGGGGACTGTTTTTT.

There are many counts of this clonotype. This chain links TRBV11-2 with TRBJ1-2; D uncertain. Trimming removed 5 bases from V and 0 bases from J, with 16 bases in between. The germline V gene encodes CDR1 SGHAT and CDR2 FQNNGV. The CDR3 has 16 residues. The CDR3 is CASSPRWQETNYGYTF. The DNA of the CDR3 is TGTGCCAGCAGCCCCCGTTGGCAGGAAACTAACTATGGCTACACCTTC.

This clonotype came up many times. The rearrangement links TRBV28 to TRBJ2-1; D not certain. The V and J ends lost 5 bases and 1 base respectively, with 9 bases between them. Germline V CDR1 and CDR2: MDHEN, SYDVKM. The CDR3 covers 14 residues. The CDR3 here is CASSPLTSYNEQFF. The CDR3 coding sequence is TGTGCCAGCAGTCCCCTCACTTCCTACAATGAGCAGTTCTTC.

V gene TRBV19 combines with J gene TRBJ2-7; D is ambiguous. The ends were cut back, 11 bases at V and 0 bases at J, with 11 bases in the middle. CDR1 and CDR2 (germline): LNHDA, SQIVND (reference sequence). The CDR3 covers 12 residues. The CDR3 region has the DNA TGTGCCCGCTTCGGTGGCTCCTACGAGCAGTACTTC. It specifies CARFGGSYEQYF.

At least ten counts were recorded for this clonotype. The chain is built from TRBV6-1 and TRBJ2-2; D is unresolved. V lost 0 bases and J 4 bases, leaving 9 bases between the germline ends. The CDR3 runs to 15 residues. Germline assignment: CDR1 MNHNS and CDR2 SASEGT. This chain's CDR3 is CASSEADFFTGELFF. For the CDR3, the DNA is TGTGCCAGCAGTGAAGCCGACTTCTTCACCGGGGAGCTGTTTTTT.